What follows are 15 T cell receptor beta chains derived from one specimen sequenced in a study of blood T cells in healthy people across ages. Then a second PCR, running about 6 to 11 cycles, was carried out with a sample-barcoded 5' primer and a J-beta primer mix. A single record per CDR3 protein comes from TCRdb applying MiXCR to the 5' RACE reads. The sample yields over 1.5 million distinct CDR3 sequences, 49% seen once. Sequenced input: blood. The receptors stem from a middle-aged woman in good health.

The rearrangement uses TRBV7-2 and TRBJ2-7; a possible D gene is TRBD1 (5 bases). Trimming left V 3 bases short and J 3 bases short, with 12 bases between. Per germline, CDR1 SGHTA and CDR2 FQGNSA. The CDR3 is 14 residues long. This CDR3 reads CASSFEDRYYEQYF. The CDR3 region has the DNA TGTGCCAGCAGCTTCGAAGACAGATACTACGAGCAGTACTTC.

This clonotype has a single count. V usage is TRBV4-3 and J usage is TRBJ1-2, with 9 positions matching TRBD1. The CDR3 covers 15 residues. Per germline, CDR1 LGHNA and CDR2 YSLEER. Trimming cost V 2 bases and J 6 bases; bases outside gene matches: 7. The CDR3 is CASSQMWTGDHGYTF. CDR3 in DNA: TGCGCCAGCAGCCAAATGTGGACAGGGGACCATGGCTACACCTTC.

This clonotype has only a few counts. The gene calls are TRBV20-1 and TRBJ2-1, with 7 bases matching TRBD2. The CDR3 totals 16 residues. CDR1 and CDR2 from the germline V gene are DFQATT and SNEGSKA (reference sequence). With V trimmed by 3 bases and J by 0 bases, 8 bases remained unmatched. CDR3 sequence reads: CSARGGRESSYNEQFF. CDR3 nucleotides: TGCAGTGCTAGGGGGGGGAGGGAGAGCTCCTACAATGAGCAGTTCTTC.

This rearrangement joins TRBV18 to TRBJ2-1, with 9 bases fitting TRBD2. This CDR3 is 17 amino acids long. Trimming took 1 base from V and 0 from J; bases not matched to a gene: 4. Looked up from germline, CDR1 is KGHSH and CDR2 is LQKENI. The CDR3 sequence is CASSPLAGVNSYNEQFF. The CDR3, as DNA: TGTGCCAGCTCACCACTAGCGGGGGTCAACTCCTACAATGAGCAGTTCTTC.

The V gene is TRBV6-4, the J gene TRBJ1-2; no clear D gene. Looked up from germline, CDR1 is MRHNA and CDR2 is SNTAGT. With 10 bases removed from V and 4 bases from J, the gap between germline ends came to 16 bases. The CDR3 consists of 13 residues. CDR3 loop: CATRDPGGYGYTF. DNA of the CDR3: TGTGCCACACGAGACCCAGGAGGCTATGGCTACACCTTC.

The sample holds a few counts of this clonotype. The chain carries TRBV4-2 and TRBJ2-1; weak D call: TRBD2 (5 bases). The germline CDR1 and CDR2 sequences are LGHNA and YNFKEQ. The V and J ends lost 4 bases and 2 bases respectively, with 21 bases between them. The CDR3 spans 18 residues. The CDR3 loop is CASSPLSSSSATYNEQFF. DNA for the CDR3: TGTGCCAGCAGCCCCTTATCTTCAAGTAGCGCCACCTACAATGAGCAGTTCTTC.

V usage is TRBV29-1 and J usage is TRBJ1-2, with a tentative D call TRBD1 (5 bases). Germline loops: CDR1 SQVTM, CDR2 ANQGSEA. The germline V and J ends were trimmed by 4 bases and 6 bases, with 15 bases remaining between them. The CDR3 covers 13 residues. CDR3 region: CSVVLQGGNGYTF. The CDR3 nucleotides are TGCAGCGTTGTTCTGCAGGGTGGGAATGGCTACACCTTC. Combining the CDR3 with reference TRBV29-1 and TRBJ1-2 gives the whole variable domain SAVISQKPSRDICQRGTSLTIQCQVDSQVTMMFWYRQQPGQSLTLIATANQGSEATYESGFVIDKFPISRPNLTFSTLTVSNMSPEDSSIYLCSVVLQGGNGYTFGSGTRLTVV.

This clonotype was counted between two and nine times. The V and J genes are TRBV6-5 and TRBJ2-3, with 10 bases that match TRBD2. There are 19 residues in the CDR3. Germline V lookup: CDR1 MNHEY, CDR2 SVGAGI. V lost 0 bases and J lost 2; bases outside the gene matches: 11. In nucleotides, the CDR3 is TGTGCCAGCAGTTACTCGATATCTAGCGGGGGCCCCCCCACAGATACGCAGTATTTT. It codes for CASSYSISSGGPPTDTQYF.

As regards this clonotype: No conserved phenylalanine or tryptophan is present at the end of the CDR3, so a read error is the likely explanation. The rearrangement links TRBV10-3 to TRBJ2-3; D gene unclear. This CDR3 is 15 amino acids long. V lost 4 bases and J 2 bases, leaving 13 bases between the germline ends. Germline lookup yields CDR1 ENHRY and CDR2 SYGVKD. The CDR3 is CAISGDFWPTDTQYS. DNA for the CDR3: TGTGCCATCAGTGGAGACTTTTGGCCCACAGATACGCAGTATTCT.

This chain uses TRBV18 with TRBJ2-7; tentative D call: TRBD1 (5 bases). The CDR3 sequence is 14 residues long. V lost 0 bases and J 2 bases, leaving 8 bases between the germline ends. The germline gives CDR1 KGHSH, CDR2 LQKENI. DNA for the CDR3: TGTGCCAGCTCACCACCTAGACAGCCCTACGAGCAGTACTTC. Translating it yields CASSPPRQPYEQYF.

The rearrangement uses TRBV20-1 and TRBJ1-1; no clear D gene. Germline lookup yields CDR1 DFQATT and CDR2 SNEGSKA (reference sequence). Trimming left V 6 bases short and J 3 bases short, with 20 bases between. The CDR3 covers 15 residues. This chain's CDR3 is CSAGPMKGPDTEAFF. In DNA, the CDR3 is TGCAGTGCAGGTCCTATGAAGGGTCCGGACACTGAAGCTTTCTTT.

The J gene is TRBJ2-4, the V gene TRBV29-1; D is ambiguous. The CDR3 is 12 amino acids. Between the trimmed V and J ends, which lost 0 bases and 8 bases, there was a span of 8 bases. Germline V lookup: CDR1 SQVTM, CDR2 ANQGSEA. The CDR3 nucleotides read TGCAGCGTTGAAGAGGTTTCGGACATTCAGTACTTC. It encodes CSVEEVSDIQYF.

In its sample, this clonotype was seen once. V is TRBV18 and J is TRBJ1-2; 8 bases line up with TRBD1. This CDR3 contains 14 residues. Germline V CDR1 and CDR2: KGHSH, LQKENI. The trim removed 5 bases at V and 8 bases at J, leaving 10 bases unmatched. Here the CDR3 DNA reads TGTGCCAGCTCAATCGACAGGGGAGCGGAAGGCTACACCTTC. Residues: CASSIDRGAEGYTF.

This clonotype occurred a few times. V and J are TRBV7-9 and TRBJ1-2; 9 bases align to TRBD1. The CDR3 length is 14 residues. Germline assignment: CDR1 SEHNR and CDR2 FQNEAQ (reference sequence). Trimming took 5 bases from V and 4 from J; bases not matched to a gene: 5. The CDR3: CASSPVGQGYGYTF. CDR3 in DNA: TGTGCCAGCAGCCCGGTGGGACAGGGCTATGGCTACACCTTC.

The rearrangement uses TRBV20-1 and TRBJ2-5; 7 bases line up with TRBD1. The better agreement between TRBJ2-7 and the DNA end casts doubt on the J call. Looked up from germline, CDR1 is DFQATT and CDR2 is SNEGSKA (reference sequence). The CDR3 is made up of 14 amino acids. The CDR3 loop reads CSATSVAGGYEQYF. The CDR3 nucleotides are TGCAGTGCTACATCGGTTGCAGGGGGATACGAGCAGTACTTC.